This T cell receptor beta chain was sequenced for a study of human T cells and chemical hapten exposure. Per the authors' pipeline: Sampled TCR counts reached a median of roughly 98,000 per sample, with values ranging from 23,224 to 690,600. A single record per CDR3 protein comes from TCRdb applying MiXCR to the RACE reads. The V and J calls and clone size come from TCRdb's table, not from the authors' own analysis. The sample has around 190,000 distinct CDR3 sequences; around 22% are singletons. This clonotype was found a few times. The antigen remains undetermined. Time point specified: patch test 1, 2 weeks after DPC sensitization. Documented treatment: therapeutic diphenylcyclopropenone sensitization with weekly scalp DPC. Study-wide results and limits: Once DPC sensitization occurred, TCRs above 1 in 1000 frequency showed no change.

Germline V gene lookup returns CDR1 SGHAT and CDR2 FQNNGV. V gave up 2 bases and J gave up 3 bases, with 7 bases separating them. The CDR3 contains 13 residues. The chain has TRBV11-2 and TRBJ1-1; D gene ambiguous. This clonotype originated in a woman aged 45-65 years with alopecia areata. Some clones in this sample may be carry-over from other donors' samples. The specimen comprised whole blood, sampled in connection with sensitization to the hapten diphenylcyclopropenone (DPC). This chain's CDR3 is CASSLWGDTEAFF. The CDR3 coding sequence is TGTGCCAGCAGCTTATGGGGAGACACTGAAGCTTTCTTT.